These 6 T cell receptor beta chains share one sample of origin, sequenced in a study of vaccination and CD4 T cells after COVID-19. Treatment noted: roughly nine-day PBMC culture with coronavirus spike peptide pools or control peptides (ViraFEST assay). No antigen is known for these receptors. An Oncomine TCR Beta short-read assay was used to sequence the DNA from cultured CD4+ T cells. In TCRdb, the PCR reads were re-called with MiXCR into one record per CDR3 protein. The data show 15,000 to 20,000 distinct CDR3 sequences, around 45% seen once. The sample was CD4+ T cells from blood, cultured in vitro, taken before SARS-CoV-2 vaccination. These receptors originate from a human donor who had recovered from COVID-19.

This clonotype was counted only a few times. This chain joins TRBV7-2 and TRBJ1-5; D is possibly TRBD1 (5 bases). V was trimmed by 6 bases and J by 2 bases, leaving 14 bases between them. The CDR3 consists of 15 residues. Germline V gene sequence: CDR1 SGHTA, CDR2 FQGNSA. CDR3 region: CASRGDGIGNQPQHF. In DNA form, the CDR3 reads TGTGCCAGCAGGGGGGACGGGATCGGCAATCAGCCCCAGCATTTT.

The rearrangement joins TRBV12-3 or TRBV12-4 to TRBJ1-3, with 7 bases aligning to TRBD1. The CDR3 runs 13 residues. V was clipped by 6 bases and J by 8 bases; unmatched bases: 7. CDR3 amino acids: CASRSTGRDTIYF. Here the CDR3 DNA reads TGTGCCAGCAGGTCGACAGGGAGAGACACCATATATTTT.

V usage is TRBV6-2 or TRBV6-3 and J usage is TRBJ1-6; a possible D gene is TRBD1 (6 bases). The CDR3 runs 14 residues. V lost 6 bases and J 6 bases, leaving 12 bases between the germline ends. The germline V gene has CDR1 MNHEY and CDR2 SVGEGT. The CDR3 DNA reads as TGTGCCAGCAGCCAGGACAGCTTTAATTCACCCCTCCACTTT. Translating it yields CASSQDSFNSPLHF.

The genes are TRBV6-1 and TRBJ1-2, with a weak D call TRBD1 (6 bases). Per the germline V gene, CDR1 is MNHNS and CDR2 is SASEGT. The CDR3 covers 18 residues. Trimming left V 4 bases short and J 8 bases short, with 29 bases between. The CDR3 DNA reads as TGTGCCAGCAGTGTATTAGTTAGCCAAGTGGGGGCTTCGGGCGGCTACACCTTC. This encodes CASSVLVSQVGASGGYTF.

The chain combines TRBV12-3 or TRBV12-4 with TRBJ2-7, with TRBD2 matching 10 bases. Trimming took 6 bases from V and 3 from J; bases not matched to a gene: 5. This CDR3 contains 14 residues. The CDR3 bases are TGTGCCAGCAGCCTTACTAGCGGGAACTACGAGCAGTACTTC. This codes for CASSLTSGNYEQYF.

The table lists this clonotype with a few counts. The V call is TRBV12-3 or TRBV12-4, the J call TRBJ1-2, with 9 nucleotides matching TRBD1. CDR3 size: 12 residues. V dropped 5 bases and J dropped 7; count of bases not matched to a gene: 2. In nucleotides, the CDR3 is TGTGCCAGCAGTGAACAGGGGGCTGGCTACACCTTC. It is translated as CASSEQGAGYTF.